These 26 T cell receptor beta chains originate from one sample sequenced in a study of T cell responses to AZD1222 COVID-19 vaccine. Assay used: immunoSEQ multiplex PCR; TCRdb lists only in-frame clones, some missing. This sample has tens of thousands of clones; around nine tenths occur once, and the top ten carry 10%. The sequencing here drew on peripheral blood, taken on day 0 of MenACWY control vaccination. Source of these receptors: an adult in good health.

The chain combines TRBV5-4 with TRBJ1-2; D call uncertain. The CDR3 is 13 amino acids. From germline, CDR1 is SGHNT and CDR2 YYREEE (reference sequence). V lost 4 bases to trimming and J lost 4 bases, with 11 bases between them. The DNA of the CDR3 is TGTGCCAGCAGCCTGGACTCTCTCTATGGCTACACCTTC. Translated, it gives CASSLDSLYGYTF.

This clone was seen a few times. The rearrangement uses TRBV7-2 and TRBJ1-1, with a tentative D call TRBD1 (6 bases). Trimming left V 2 bases short and J 5 bases short, with 18 bases between. Germline V gives CDR1 SGHTA, CDR2 FQGNSA. The CDR3 totals 16 residues. The CDR3 DNA sequence: TGTGCCAGCAGCTTAAGGAAGGACAGCCCGGGGACTGAAGCTTTCTTT. Its translation: CASSLRKDSPGTEAFF.

J is TRBJ2-3 and V is TRBV19; no clear D gene. Trimming took off 7 bases at V and 0 bases at J, with 11 bases between the two ends. This CDR3 contains 14 residues. The V gene's germline CDR1 is LNHDA and CDR2 SQIVND (reference sequence). CDR3 residues: CASTPQTSTDTQYF. The CDR3, as DNA: TGTGCCAGTACTCCCCAAACCAGCACAGATACGCAGTATTTT.

This sequence joins TRBV6-6 and TRBJ2-5; D might be TRBD2 (7 bases). CDR1 and CDR2 (germline): MNHNY, SVGAGI (reference sequence). V lost 6 bases to trimming and J lost 5 bases, with 19 bases between them. There are 15 residues in the CDR3. As DNA, the CDR3 is TGTGCCAGCAGCCCTCTGGGAGGGGGGGCGGAGACCCAGTACTTC. Protein sequence: CASSPLGGGAETQYF.

The genes are TRBV21-1 and TRBJ1-6. TRBV21-1 is labeled a pseudogene. This CDR3 has 15 residues. DNA of the CDR3: TGTGCCAGCAGCAAACGTGAAGGGTGGAAATCACCCCTCCACTTT. This gives the protein CASSKREGWKSPLHF.

The chain joins TRBV7-8 to TRBJ2-5, with D tentatively TRBD1 (6 bases). CDR1 SGHVS and CDR2 FQNEAQ come from the germline V gene. The V end lost 5 bases, the J end lost 2 bases, and 9 bases lay between the germline ends. There are 13 residues in the CDR3. The CDR3 DNA is TGTGCCAGCAGCCAGACAGGACAAGAGACCCAGTACTTC. Translating it yields CASSQTGQETQYF.

V usage is TRBV3-1 (or the pseudogene TRBV3-2) and J usage is TRBJ2-1; 8 bases are shared with TRBD1. The germline V gene encodes CDR1 LGHDT and CDR2 YNNKEL (reference sequence). Trimming took 6 bases from V and 5 from J; bases not matched to a gene: 6. The CDR3 is 14 residues long. For the CDR3, the DNA is TGTGCCAGCAGGGGACAGGTAGAGAACAATGAGCAGTTCTTC. Translated, it gives CASRGQVENNEQFF.

V usage is TRBV13 and J usage is TRBJ2-1; no clear D gene. Germline CDR1 is PRHDT and CDR2 is FYEKMQ (reference sequence). V lost 2 bases and J 9 bases, leaving 8 bases between the germline ends. There are 12 residues in the CDR3. DNA of the CDR3: TGTGCCAGCAGCTTACGGCTGGGTGAGCAGTTCTTC. Encoded protein: CASSLRLGEQFF.

This chain links TRBV24-1 with TRBJ1-5; possible D gene TRBD1, 5 bases. CDR1 KGHDR and CDR2 SFDVKD come from the germline V gene. V lost 3 bases and J 7 bases, leaving 18 bases between the germline ends. The CDR3 runs 16 residues. CDR3 protein: CATSDPMGLFWQPQHF. DNA for the CDR3: TGTGCCACCAGTGATCCCATGGGGCTGTTCTGGCAGCCCCAGCATTTT.

The V and J genes are TRBV7-2 and TRBJ2-1; 7 nucleotides agree with TRBD2. This CDR3 spans 16 amino acids. J lost 5 bases, V lost 3 bases, and 10 bases had no gene match. The germline CDR1 and CDR2 sequences are SGHTA and FQGNSA. DNA for the CDR3: TGTGCCAGCAGCTTTACTCGGGGGAGGGGAAACAATGAGCAGTTCTTC. Amino acid sequence: CASSFTRGRGNNEQFF.

The V gene is TRBV28, the J gene TRBJ1-2; 7 nucleotides align to TRBD1. CDR3 length: 15 residues. V lost 3 bases, J lost 4 bases, and 8 bases stayed unmatched. CDR1 and CDR2 from the germline V gene are MDHEN and SYDVKM. The DNA for the CDR3 is TGTGCCAGCAGTTTCCTTCAGGGGGTCGGCTATGGCTACACCTTC. As protein: CASSFLQGVGYGYTF.

The rearrangement uses TRBV5-1 and TRBJ2-5, with 7 bases matching TRBD1. The V gene's germline CDR1 is SGHRS and CDR2 YFSETQ. V dropped 3 bases and J dropped 3; count of bases not matched to a gene: 5. The length of the CDR3 is 14 residues. Here the CDR3 reads CASSSTGEKETQYF. The CDR3 DNA sequence: TGCGCCAGCAGCTCAACAGGGGAAAAAGAGACCCAGTACTTC.

The rearrangement uses TRBV19 and TRBJ2-1; 9 positions agree with TRBD1. This CDR3 spans 15 amino acids. Germline lookup yields CDR1 LNHDA and CDR2 SQIVND (reference sequence). J lost 2 bases, V lost 3 bases, and 2 bases had no gene match. In DNA form, the CDR3 reads TGTGCCAGTAGTATGGGACAGGGACCCTACAATGAGCAGTTCTTC. Its protein product is CASSMGQGPYNEQFF.

V and J are TRBV5-1 and TRBJ2-6; D remains ambiguous. The ends were cut back, 1 base at V and 0 bases at J, with 8 bases in the middle. CDR3 size: 16 residues. Germline V gene lookup returns CDR1 SGHRS and CDR2 YFSETQ. The CDR3 protein is CASSLTRSSGANVLTF. CDR3 coding DNA: TGCGCCAGCAGCTTGACCCGTAGCTCTGGGGCCAACGTCCTGACTTTC. Combining the CDR3 with reference TRBV5-1 and TRBJ2-6 gives the whole variable domain KAGVTQTPRYLIKTRGQQVTLSCSPISGHRSVSWYQQTPGQGLQFLFEYFSETQRNKGNFPGRFSGRQFSNSRSEMNVSTLELGDSALYLCASSLTRSSGANVLTFGAGSRLTVL.

V usage is TRBV30 and J usage is TRBJ1-6; 7 nucleotides match TRBD1. Germline V gene data show CDR1 as GTSNPN and CDR2 as SVGIG (reference sequence). The CDR3 totals 13 residues. V was clipped by 8 bases and J by 9 bases; unmatched bases: 10. CDR3 in DNA: TGTGCCGCAGGGGACAGCTACAGTTCACCCCTCCACTTT. Amino acid sequence: CAAGDSYSSPLHF.

The chain couples TRBV5-1 to TRBJ1-4; weak D call: TRBD1 (5 bases). Looked up from germline, CDR1 is SGHRS and CDR2 is YFSETQ. The CDR3 spans 16 residues. V was pared by 0 bases and J by 7 bases, with 16 bases between. The CDR3 here is CASSLAGRERGEKLFF. The CDR3 DNA is TGCGCCAGCAGCTTGGCCGGCAGGGAGAGAGGTGAAAAACTGTTTTTT.

The CDR3 is CASSLEGQATWGYGYTF. The DNA of the CDR3 is TGTGCCAGCAGCTTGGAAGGCCAGGCCACTTGGGGCTATGGCTACACCTTC. This chain connects TRBV5-6 to TRBJ1-2; unclear D gene. The germline V gene encodes CDR1 SGHDT and CDR2 YYEEEE. Between the trimmed V and J ends, which lost 0 bases and 4 bases, there was a span of 19 bases. The CDR3 has 17 residues. Together with reference TRBV5-6 and TRBJ1-2, the CDR3 gives the full variable domain: DAGVTQSPTHLIKTRGQQVTLRCSPKSGHDTVSWYQQALGQGPQFIFQYYEEEERQRGNFPDRFSGHQFPNYSSELNVNALLLGDSALYLCASSLEGQATWGYGYTFGSGTRLTVV.

The chain links TRBV7-2 to TRBJ1-1; 11 bases map to TRBD1. Germline V CDR1 and CDR2: SGHTA, FQGNSA. This CDR3 is 15 amino acids long. The V and J ends lost 0 bases and 4 bases, in that order; junction bases with no gene match: 1. The CDR3 here is CASSLAGQGGTEAFF. The CDR3 DNA reads as TGTGCCAGCAGCTTAGCGGGACAGGGGGGCACTGAAGCTTTCTTT.

V usage is TRBV6-1 and J usage is TRBJ1-1; no reliable D call. Trimming removed 5 bases from V and 3 bases from J, with 13 bases in between. Germline values: CDR1 MNHNS, CDR2 SASEGT. CDR3 size: 14 residues. In nucleotides, the CDR3 is TGTGCCAGCAGTTTCTTCGACCGAGACACTGAAGCTTTCTTT. Amino acids: CASSFFDRDTEAFF.

This chain joins TRBV30 and TRBJ1-6; 8 positions match TRBD1. The CDR3 is 14 amino acids. Germline lookup yields CDR1 GTSNPN and CDR2 SVGIG (reference sequence). J gave up 11 bases and V 2 bases, and 8 bases lay outside the gene matches. The CDR3 region is CAWSTRTGMAPLHF. In DNA, the CDR3 is TGTGCCTGGAGTACCAGGACAGGGATGGCACCCCTCCACTTT.

V gene TRBV19 combines with J gene TRBJ1-1; tentative D call: TRBD1 (5 bases). CDR1 LNHDA and CDR2 SQIVND come from the germline V gene (reference sequence). V was cut by 3 bases and J by 4 bases, with 9 bases left in between. There are 13 residues in the CDR3. In nucleotides, the CDR3 is TGTGCCAGTAGTATTCAGGGCGGCACTGAAGCTTTCTTT. Translating it yields CASSIQGGTEAFF.

In DNA form, the CDR3 reads TGCGCCAGCAGCCAGGGGCGGGTCTATGGCTACACCTTC. Its protein is CASSQGRVYGYTF. The chain couples TRBV10-1 to TRBJ1-2; TRBD1 might be the D (6 bases). This CDR3 has 13 residues. From germline, CDR1 is WNHNN and CDR2 SYGVQD (reference sequence). The germline V and J ends were trimmed by 6 bases and 4 bases, with 12 bases remaining between them.

The gene calls are TRBV6-5 and TRBJ2-2; 8 bases fit TRBD1. Trimming removed 4 bases from V and 6 bases from J; junction bases left unmatched: 4. The germline V gene has CDR1 MNHEY and CDR2 SVGAGI. The CDR3 covers 14 residues. The CDR3 spells CASSSKQGAGELFF. For the CDR3, the DNA is TGTGCCAGCAGTTCTAAACAGGGGGCCGGGGAGCTGTTTTTT.

This clone was recorded a few times. This chain joins TRBV16 and TRBJ1-3; perhaps TRBD1 as D (6 bases). CDR3 length: 15 amino acids. V was clipped by 3 bases and J by 0 bases, with 9 bases between them. Germline CDR1 KGHSY, CDR2 FQNENV. The CDR3: CASSQPTGSGNTIYF. The DNA of the CDR3 is TGTGCCAGCAGCCAGCCGACAGGCTCTGGAAACACCATATATTTT.

The J gene is TRBJ2-3, the V gene TRBV11-2; the match to TRBD2 covers 7 bases. Germline V gene lookup returns CDR1 SGHAT and CDR2 FQNNGV. CDR3 size: 15 residues. The trim removed 7 bases at V and 1 base at J, leaving 8 bases unmatched. This chain's CDR3 is CASNARGVGTDTQYF. The CDR3 DNA reads as TGTGCCAGCAACGCACGGGGGGTCGGCACAGATACGCAGTATTTT. Filled out from reference TRBV11-2 and TRBJ2-3, the complete variable domain reads EAGVAQSPRYKIIEKRQSVAFWCNPISGHATLYWYQQILGQGPKLLIQFQNNGVVDDSQLPKDRFSAERLKGVDSTLKIQPAKLEDSAVYLCASNARGVGTDTQYFGPGTRLTVL.

The genes are TRBV7-9 and TRBJ1-1, with 9 bases aligning to TRBD1. CDR3 length: 15 residues. Germline V gene data show CDR1 as SEHNR and CDR2 as FQNEAQ (reference sequence). V trimming: 1 base; J trimming: 1 base; junction bases outside the gene matches: 1. The CDR3 nucleotides are TGTGCCAGCAGCTTAGGGACAGGGGAGAACACTGAAGCTTTCTTT. The encoded protein is CASSLGTGENTEAFF.